The sequence of this TCR beta chain was determined in a study of T cell clonotyping in hematopoietic cell transplantation. General observations from the study: Recipient TCR diversity dropped after transplant; expanded clonotypes rose from day 30 to 180.

As for time point: recipient sample about 28 days before transplant, after cytoreduction. Assay used: immunoSEQ multiplex PCR; TCRdb lists only in-frame clones, some missing. There are around 9,100 clones in the sample; 70% to 85% occur only once, and roughly a third lies in the top ten. Turning to this clone: Antigen unknown.

The junction had 20 bases not matched to a gene; V was cut back by 3 bases and J by 4 bases. This CDR3 contains 19 residues. Per the germline V gene, CDR1 is ENHRY and CDR2 is SYGVKD. This rearrangement joins TRBV10-3 to TRBJ1-2; 7 bases fit TRBD1. Sample: peripheral blood mononuclear cells, taken before stem cell transplant. The receptor was isolated from a man aged 60 to 75 with acute myeloid leukemia. Some clones in this sample may be carry-over from other donors' samples. The DNA for the CDR3 is TGTGCCATCAGTGACGAGGGGGAACCCGGGACAGTCATCTCCTATGGCTACACCTTC. Amino acid sequence: CAISDEGEPGTVISYGYTF.